These 31 T cell receptor beta chains were all obtained from the same sample, sequenced in a study of T cell repertoires in cytomegalovirus infection. Antigens for these TCRs are unknown. TCRdb reprocessed the reads with MiXCR, giving one entry per CDR3 protein. The sample shows about 500,000 distinct CDR3 sequences, roughly a third of them seen only once. Sequenced here: cultured PBMCs, sampled from culture after CMV antigen stimulation. The receptors were gathered from a human donor in good health (CMV status not recorded). Some clones in this sample may be carry-over from other donors' samples.

The rearrangement uses TRBV3-1 and TRBJ1-3; 8 nucleotides agree with TRBD1. The CDR3 is made up of 18 amino acids. Germline V CDR1 and CDR2: LGHDT, YNNKEL (reference sequence). Trimming at V came to 0 bases and at J to 3 bases, leaving 10 bases not matched to a gene. CDR3 in amino acids: CASSQDWAGGEYGNTIYF. DNA of the CDR3: TGTGCCAGCAGCCAAGATTGGGCAGGGGGCGAATATGGAAACACCATATATTTT.

This clonotype was counted once. V gene TRBV20-1 combines with J gene TRBJ2-7; the D gene is possibly TRBD2 (6 bases). The CDR3 length is 13 residues. Germline V lookup: CDR1 DFQATT, CDR2 SNEGSKA (reference sequence). The V and J ends lost 3 bases and 4 bases respectively, with 13 bases between them. CDR3 loop: CSASGRGRYEQYF. CDR3 DNA: TGCAGTGCTAGCGGGAGAGGCAGGTACGAGCAGTACTTC.

The chain uses TRBV29-1 and TRBJ2-5; D remains unclear. The germline gives CDR1 SQVTM, CDR2 ANQGSEA. The CDR3 has 15 amino acids. V lost 5 bases and J 5 bases, leaving 21 bases between the germline ends. The CDR3 coding sequence is TGCAGCGTTCAACAACTGAGCGACCCCGGGGAGACCCAGTACTTC. Amino acid sequence: CSVQQLSDPGETQYF.

This clonotype came up a few times. The chain is built from TRBV7-2 and TRBJ1-1; D not resolved. The CDR3 sequence is 13 residues long. CDR1 is SGHTA and CDR2 is FQGNSA in the germline V gene. V was pared by 4 bases and J by 4 bases, with 10 bases between. The CDR3 region has the DNA TGTGCCAGCAGCTCTCCCCCAGGCACTGAAGCTTTCTTT. Translated: CASSSPPGTEAFF.

This clonotype was seen a few times. The CDR3 reads CASSWTASGYTF. Written as DNA, the CDR3 is TGTGCCAGCAGTTGGACAGCCTCGGGCTACACCTTC. This sequence joins TRBV6-2 or TRBV6-3 and TRBJ1-2, with D maybe TRBD1 (6 bases). This CDR3 is built from 12 residues. Trimming cost V 4 bases and J 8 bases, with 11 bases left between them. Germline V gives CDR1 MNHEY, CDR2 SVGEGT.

The sample holds a few counts of this clonotype. V is TRBV7-9 and J is TRBJ1-2; 10 positions agree with TRBD1. CDR1 SEHNR and CDR2 FQNEAQ come from the germline V gene (reference sequence). After removal of 4 bases from V and 4 bases from J, the junction contained 6 bases not matched to a gene. CDR3 length: 15 residues. The CDR3 protein is CASSSRRDRGYGYTF. The CDR3 DNA is TGTGCCAGCAGCTCACGCCGGGACAGGGGCTATGGCTACACCTTC. The complete variable domain, with remaining parts taken from reference TRBV7-9 and TRBJ1-2, reads DTGVSQNPRHKITKRGQNVTFRCDPISEHNRLYWYRQTLGQGPEFLTYFQNEAQLEKSRLLSDRFSAERPKGSFSTLEIQRTEQGDSAMYLCASSSRRDRGYGYTFGSGTRLTVV.

This clonotype turned up a few times. The rearrangement joins TRBV7-6 to TRBJ1-1; TRBD1 might be the D (5 bases). CDR1 SGHVS and CDR2 FNYEAQ come from the germline V gene. CDR3 size: 16 residues. The ends were cut back, 1 base at V and 0 bases at J, with 12 bases in the middle. The CDR3 DNA sequence: TGTGCCAGCAGCTTAGGGTTAACAGGCCTGAACACTGAAGCTTTCTTT. This encodes CASSLGLTGLNTEAFF.

J is TRBJ1-1 and V is TRBV7-2; D call uncertain. This CDR3 has 14 amino acids. Trimming took off 0 bases at V and 0 bases at J, with 5 bases between the two ends. Germline values: CDR1 SGHTA, CDR2 FQGNSA. CDR3 coding DNA: TGTGCCAGCAGCTTAGCAGCGGTGAACACTGAAGCTTTCTTT. Translation: CASSLAAVNTEAFF.

The genes are TRBV11-3 and TRBJ2-2; D not certain. Germline CDR1 is SGHNT and CDR2 is YENEEA. V lost 4 bases, J lost 6 bases, and 9 bases lay in between. The CDR3 contains 13 residues. For the CDR3, the DNA is TGTGCCAGCAGCTCCACGTTCGCCGGGGAGCTGTTTTTT. As protein: CASSSTFAGELFF.

In its sample, this clonotype was seen a few times. The chain uses TRBV6-2 or TRBV6-3 and TRBJ1-1, with 8 bases identical to TRBD1. Germline CDR1 MNHEY, CDR2 SVGEGT. V dropped 4 bases and J dropped 3; count of bases not matched to a gene: 10. The CDR3 has 16 amino acids. CDR3 sequence (DNA): TGTGCCAGCAGTTTGCGAAGGACAGGGCGTCACACTGAAGCTTTCTTT. Its translation: CASSLRRTGRHTEAFF.

In its sample, this clonotype was seen a few times. The chain has TRBV2 and TRBJ2-3; a weak D match, TRBD2 (5 bases). Trimming pared 8 bases from V and 2 bases from J, leaving 17 bases between. CDR3 length equals 15 residues. Germline-derived CDR1 and CDR2 are SNHLY and FYNNEI. CDR3 DNA sequence: TGTGCCAGCGCTTCCCCAGCGGAGCTCACAGATACGCAGTATTTT. Protein product: CASASPAELTDTQYF. The full variable domain, with the rest looked up from reference TRBV2 and TRBJ2-3, is EPEVTQTPSHQVTQMGQEVILRCVPISNHLYFYWYRQILGQKVEFLVSFYNNEISEKSEIFDDQFSVERPDGSNFTLKIRSTKLEDSAMYFCASASPAELTDTQYFGPGTRLTVL.

This clonotype showed up just a few times. This chain links TRBV10-3 with TRBJ2-4, with TRBD1 matching 7 bases. This CDR3 is 13 amino acids long. With V trimmed by 4 bases and J by 7 bases, 4 bases remained unmatched. Germline CDR1 is ENHRY and CDR2 is SYGVKD. CDR3: CAISGGGGNIQYF. The CDR3 bases are TGTGCCATCAGTGGAGGGGGCGGGAACATTCAGTACTTC.

This clonotype was seen only a few times. The V gene is TRBV27, the J gene TRBJ1-2; D possibly corresponds to TRBD1 (5 bases). Germline-derived CDR1 and CDR2 are MNHEY and SMNVEV (reference sequence). Trimming took 4 bases from V and 6 from J, leaving 18 bases between them. The CDR3 has 15 amino acids. As DNA, the CDR3 is TGTGCCAGCAGTTCACCAGGGACTCGGATGGATGGCTACACCTTC. This gives the protein CASSSPGTRMDGYTF.

The genes are TRBV4-3 and TRBJ2-7; D may correspond to TRBD1 or TRBD2 (5 bases each). The germline V gene has CDR1 LGHNA and CDR2 YSLEER. V lost 0 bases and J lost 2, with 11 bases in between. The CDR3 has 15 amino acids. This CDR3 reads CASSQERQGPYEQYF. The DNA for the CDR3 is TGCGCCAGCAGCCAAGAACGCCAGGGACCCTACGAGCAGTACTTC.

This clonotype was recorded a few times. This chain joins TRBV2 and TRBJ2-1; 10 positions match TRBD2. Germline assignment: CDR1 SNHLY and CDR2 FYNNEI. V shed 10 bases, J shed 2 bases, and the junction held 8 bases outside the gene matches. This CDR3 has 15 residues. CDR3 in DNA: TGTGCCATCTCAACTACTAGCGGGACCTACAATGAGCAGTTCTTC. This translates into CAISTTSGTYNEQFF. Drawing the rest from reference TRBV2 and TRBJ2-1, the complete variable domain is EPEVTQTPSHQVTQMGQEVILRCVPISNHLYFYWYRQILGQKVEFLVSFYNNEISEKSEIFDDQFSVERPDGSNFTLKIRSTKLEDSAMYFCAISTTSGTYNEQFFGPGTRLTVL.

This clonotype was counted ten times or more. The chain has TRBV7-8 and TRBJ2-5, with 7 positions matching TRBD1. The CDR3 sequence is 14 residues long. Germline-derived CDR1 and CDR2 are SGHVS and FQNEAQ. After removal of 6 bases from V and 4 bases from J, the junction contained 8 bases not matched to a gene. The CDR3 DNA reads TGTGCCAGCAGATCCAGGGGGAAGGGAGAGACCCAGTACTTC. Amino acid sequence: CASRSRGKGETQYF.

This clonotype was picked up a small number of times. The V call is TRBV28, the J call TRBJ1-5, with TRBD1 as a possible D gene (6 bases). The CDR3 loop spans 15 amino acids. Trimming took off 4 bases at V and 1 base at J, with 11 bases between the two ends. CDR1 and CDR2 from the germline V gene are MDHEN and SYDVKM. The CDR3 loop is CASSSGDRSNQPQHF. The CDR3 DNA follows: TGTGCCAGCAGTTCAGGTGACAGGAGCAATCAGCCCCAGCATTTT. The full variable domain, in which reference TRBV28 and TRBJ1-5 provide the parts outside the CDR3, is DVKVTQSSRYLVKRTGEKVFLECVQDMDHENMFWYRQDPGLGLRLIYFSYDVKMKEKGDIPEGYSVSREKKERFSLILESASTNQTSMYLCASSSGDRSNQPQHFGDGTRLSIL.

This clonotype occurred many times. This chain's CDR3 is CASSFIAGEWYEQYF. DNA of the CDR3: TGTGCCAGCAGCTTCATAGCGGGAGAATGGTACGAGCAGTACTTC. The V gene is TRBV7-2, the J gene TRBJ2-7; 9 bases fit TRBD2. V shed 3 bases and J 4 bases; nucleotides not matched to a gene: 7. CDR1 and CDR2 (germline): SGHTA, FQGNSA. This CDR3 comprises 15 residues. The full variable domain, in which reference TRBV7-2 and TRBJ2-7 provide the parts outside the CDR3, is GAGVSQSPSNKVTEKGKDVELRCDPISGHTALYWYRQSLGQGLEFLIYFQGNSAPDKSGLPSDRFSAERTGGSVSTLTIQRTQQEDSAVYLCASSFIAGEWYEQYFGPGTRLTVT.

In regard to this clonotype: This may be a read error, as it is one base from a much larger clone. V usage is TRBV7-6 and J usage is TRBJ1-5; 7 nucleotides match TRBD1. CDR3 length: 17 amino acids. Germline values: CDR1 SGHVS, CDR2 FNYEAQ. Here the CDR3 reads CGSSKTPGDSSNQPQHF. The CDR3 DNA reads TGTGGCAGCAGCAAAACGCCGGGGGACAGTAGCAATCAGCCCCAGCATTTT. Looking up the rest from reference TRBV7-6 and TRBJ1-5 gives the full variable domain: GAGVSQSPRYKVTKRGQDVALRCDPISGHVSLYWYRQALGQGPEFLTYFNYEAQQDKSGLPNDRFSAERPEGSISTLTIQRTEQRDSAMYRCGSSKTPGDSSNQPQHFGDGTRLSIL.

The chain recombines TRBV7-4 with TRBJ1-4, with D perhaps matching TRBD1 (6 bases). Germline CDR1 reads SGHVT; CDR2 reads SQSDAQ. There are 15 residues in the CDR3. Between the trimmed V and J ends, which lost 4 bases and 7 bases, there was a span of 16 bases. The CDR3 region has the DNA TGTGCCAGCAGCTCCTGGGACACACGAGGTGAAAAACTGTTTTTT. Translation gives CASSSWDTRGEKLFF.

A single count supports this clonotype. The chain links TRBV4-1 to TRBJ2-1; 8 bases map to TRBD2. The length of the CDR3 is 17 residues. V was pared by 0 bases and J by 4 bases, with 8 bases of the junction left unmatched. Germline CDR1 MGHRA, CDR2 YSYEKL. Written as DNA, the CDR3 is TGCGCCAGCAGCCAAGATCTTAAGAGACTAGCGTACAATGAGCAGTTCTTC. Protein sequence: CASSQDLKRLAYNEQFF.

The J gene is TRBJ1-5, the V gene TRBV2; D may be TRBD1 (5 bases). Germline assignment: CDR1 SNHLY and CDR2 FYNNEI. The CDR3 totals 15 residues. The V and J ends lost 6 bases and 3 bases respectively, with 15 bases between them. The CDR3 DNA follows: TGTGCCAGCAGGGCCACCGGGGGGAACAATCAGCCCCAGCATTTT. Encoded protein: CASRATGGNNQPQHF.

V and J are TRBV4-1 and TRBJ2-7; TRBD2 matches 14 bases. Trimming at V came to 4 bases and at J to 7 bases, leaving 6 bases not matched to a gene. The length of the CDR3 is 15 residues. The germline CDR1 and CDR2 sequences are MGHRA and YSYEKL. The CDR3 is CASSPMGLAGDEQYV. The CDR3 bases are TGCGCCAGCAGCCCTATGGGACTAGCGGGAGATGAGCAGTACGTC.

Ten or more counts support this clonotype. The genes are TRBV7-2 and TRBJ2-4, with TRBD2 as a possible D gene (6 bases). In germline, CDR1 is SGHTA, CDR2 FQGNSA. Trimming cost V 7 bases and J 8 bases, with 15 bases left between them. CDR3 length: 13 amino acids. The CDR3 sequence is CASTPGDGDIQYF. As DNA, the CDR3 is TGTGCCAGCACCCCGGGGGATGGGGACATTCAGTACTTC. The variable domain in full, completed from reference TRBV7-2 and TRBJ2-4, reads GAGVSQSPSNKVTEKGKDVELRCDPISGHTALYWYRQSLGQGLEFLIYFQGNSAPDKSGLPSDRFSAERTGGSVSTLTIQRTQQEDSAVYLCASTPGDGDIQYFGAGTRLSVL.

There are a few counts of this clonotype. The chain employs TRBV10-3 and TRBJ2-5; tentative D call: TRBD2 (9 bases). Looked up from germline, CDR1 is ENHRY and CDR2 is SYGVKD. Trimming shortened V by 3 bases and J by 5 bases, and 22 bases separated the two germline ends. This CDR3 comprises 17 residues. CDR3 sequence reads: CAISDGSGGRDRETQYF. The CDR3 region has the DNA TGTGCCATCAGTGATGGTTCGGGCGGGAGGGACAGGGAGACCCAGTACTTC.

This clonotype was detected ten times or more. The chain links TRBV7-2 to TRBJ2-5; 9 bases align to TRBD1. V trimming: 5 bases; J trimming: 0 bases; junction bases outside the gene matches: 4. Germline V lookup: CDR1 SGHTA, CDR2 FQGNSA. This CDR3 contains 15 residues. The CDR3 coding sequence is TGTGCCAGCAGCGTAGGGACAGGGAACCAAGAGACCCAGTACTTC. Its translation is CASSVGTGNQETQYF.

The chain links TRBV11-1 to TRBJ2-5, with D maybe TRBD1 (5 bases). V was pared by 5 bases and J by 4 bases, with 14 bases between. The CDR3 is 14 amino acids. CDR1 and CDR2 from the germline V gene are SGHAT and FQDESV (reference sequence). The CDR3 coding sequence is TGTGCCAGCAGCCCCAGGGTAGTAGGAGAGACCCAGTACTTC. Amino acid sequence: CASSPRVVGETQYF. The full variable domain, with the rest looked up from reference TRBV11-1 and TRBJ2-5, is EAEVAQSPRYKITEKSQAVAFWCDPISGHATLYWYRQILGQGPELLVQFQDESVVDDSQLPKDRFSAERLKGVDSTLKIQPAELGDSAMYLCASSPRVVGETQYFGPGTRLLVL.

V is TRBV7-2 and J is TRBJ2-5, with 7 bases identical to TRBD2. This CDR3 is built from 14 residues. Germline CDR1 is SGHTA and CDR2 is FQGNSA. V trimming: 7 bases; J trimming: 5 bases; junction bases outside the gene matches: 10. The CDR3 DNA reads TGTGCCAGCACCCCGAGGGCGGGAGTGGAGACCCAGTACTTC. Its protein is CASTPRAGVETQYF. The full variable domain, in which reference TRBV7-2 and TRBJ2-5 provide the parts outside the CDR3, is GAGVSQSPSNKVTEKGKDVELRCDPISGHTALYWYRQSLGQGLEFLIYFQGNSAPDKSGLPSDRFSAERTGGSVSTLTIQRTQQEDSAVYLCASTPRAGVETQYFGPGTRLLVL.

The table lists this clonotype with a few counts. The chain links TRBV10-3 to TRBJ1-2, with TRBD1 as a possible D gene (6 bases). Germline CDR1 is ENHRY and CDR2 is SYGVKD. This CDR3 is built from 15 residues. The V end was cut by 0 bases, the J end by 4 bases, with 12 bases between. The CDR3 nucleotides are TGTGCCATCAGTGAGTCGGAGGACAGCTCCTATGGCTACACCTTC. Translating gives CAISESEDSSYGYTF.

The V call is TRBV5-5, the J call TRBJ1-2, with unresolved D. V lost 0 bases and J lost 3, with 12 bases in between. The CDR3 spans 15 residues. Germline V CDR1 and CDR2: SGHKS, YYEKEE (reference sequence). The CDR3: CASSLVPTGDYGYTF. The CDR3, as DNA: TGTGCCAGCAGCTTGGTCCCGACCGGCGACTATGGCTACACCTTC.

V and J are TRBV7-2 and TRBJ1-1, with TRBD1 as a possible D gene (5 bases). The CDR3 consists of 13 residues. V was pared by 0 bases and J by 10 bases, with 12 bases between. Per germline, CDR1 SGHTA and CDR2 FQGNSA. The DNA of the CDR3 is TGTGCCAGCAGCTTAGCCTACCAGGGTACAGCTTTCTTT. Its protein is CASSLAYQGTAFF.